This is a list of T cell receptor beta chains from one sample in a study of vaccination effects on CD4 cells after COVID-19. Profiling relied on immunoSEQ multiplex PCR, and the TCRdb table lists in-frame clones only, not all of them. Here the sample spans nearly 50,000 clones, around 70% being singletons. These receptors' targets are unknown. Sequencing used CD4+ T cells from PBMCs cultured without peptide, obtained after COVID-19 vaccination. The receptor set was obtained from a human donor who had a prior SARS-CoV-2 infection. CDR3s include the opening cysteine and the closing phenylalanine or tryptophan. A D gene is named only where the DNA matches it firmly. Expanded clones are given a class, and other clones once, few, many or no size at all.

d_gene: .
v_gene: TRBV9
abundance: once
j_gene: TRBJ2-3
CDR3nt: TGTGCCAGCAGCGTAGACCTAATCACAGATACGCAGTATTTT
CDR3aa: CASSVDLITDTQYF

d_gene: TRBD1
v_gene: TRBV3-1/TRBV3-2
abundance: few
j_gene: TRBJ2-1
CDR3nt: TGTGCCAGCAGCCAGAGACAGGGGGCCGATGAGCAGTTCTTC
CDR3aa: CASSQRQGADEQFF

d_gene: .
v_gene: TRBV21-1
abundance: .
j_gene: TRBJ1-1
CDR3nt: TGTGCCAGCAGCAAAGTAAGAAATAACAGGGATGAAGCTTTCTTT
CDR3aa: CASSKVRNNRDEAFF

d_gene: .
v_gene: TRBV7-2
abundance: .
j_gene: TRBJ2-5
CDR3nt: TGTGCCAGCAGCTTCTACCAAGAGACCCAGTACTTC
CDR3aa: CASSFYQETQYF

d_gene: .
v_gene: TRBV7-3
abundance: .
j_gene: TRBJ1-2
CDR3nt: TGTGCCAGCAGCTACAGGGCCGGGGTAGGAGGCTACACCTTC
CDR3aa: CASSYRAGVGGYTF

d_gene: TRBD1
v_gene: TRBV2
abundance: few
j_gene: TRBJ1-2
CDR3nt: TGTGCCAGCAGTGTTGACAGGGGTGGAAACTATGGCTACACCTTC
CDR3aa: CASSVDRGGNYGYTF

d_gene: .
v_gene: TRBV7-9
abundance: .
j_gene: TRBJ1-1
CDR3nt: TGTGCCAGCAGCCGGGCGGGGGACACTGAAGCTTTCTTT
CDR3aa: CASSRAGDTEAFF

d_gene: .
v_gene: TRBV2
abundance: .
j_gene: TRBJ2-7
CDR3nt: TGTGCCAGCAGTGAACGGGCTCGCGCAGGGCGGTACGAGCAGTACTTC
CDR3aa: CASSERARAGRYEQYF

d_gene: .
v_gene: TRBV5-8
abundance: .
j_gene: TRBJ2-1
CDR3nt: TGTGCCAGCAGCCCAGGTTTGTACAATGAGCAGTTCTTC
CDR3aa: CASSPGLYNEQFF

d_gene: TRBD2
v_gene: TRBV19
abundance: .
j_gene: TRBJ2-1
CDR3nt: TGTGCCACCGACCGGGGGATCGGGAGGGCCTTCAGTGAGCAGTTCTTC
CDR3aa: CATDRGIGRAFSEQFF

d_gene: .
v_gene: TRBV7-2
abundance: .
j_gene: TRBJ2-1
CDR3nt: TGTGCCAGCTCTACAAGTGGGGCGAGGTCCTACAATGAGCAGTTCTTC
CDR3aa: CASSTSGARSYNEQFF

d_gene: .
v_gene: TRBV15
abundance: .
j_gene: TRBJ2-3
CDR3nt: TGTGCCACCAGCAGAGATCTAACTGCAGATACGCAGTATTTT
CDR3aa: CATSRDLTADTQYF

d_gene: TRBD1
v_gene: TRBV7-9
abundance: .
j_gene: TRBJ2-7
CDR3nt: TGTGCCAGCAGCTTTGAGACAGGGGGCGAGCAGTACTTC
CDR3aa: CASSFETGGEQYF

d_gene: TRBD2
v_gene: TRBV5-6
abundance: .
j_gene: TRBJ2-7
CDR3nt: TGTGCCAGCAGCTTCCGGGGGGACCCCTACGAGCAGTACTTC
CDR3aa: CASSFRGDPYEQYF

d_gene: .
v_gene: TRBV3-1/TRBV3-2
abundance: few
j_gene: TRBJ1-2
CDR3nt: TGTGCCAGCAGCCAAGACGGGGCCAGGAGGTATGCTGGCTACACCTTC
CDR3aa: CASSQDGARRYAGYTF

d_gene: .
v_gene: TRBV2
abundance: .
j_gene: TRBJ1-4
CDR3nt: TGTGCCAGCAGTGAAGCGGGATATCTAATTGAAAAACTGTTTTTT
CDR3aa: CASSEAGYLIEKLFF

d_gene: TRBD2
v_gene: TRBV2
abundance: few
j_gene: TRBJ2-5
CDR3nt: TGTGCCAGCAGTCTACGGGAGGGGACCCAGTACTTC
CDR3aa: CASSLREGTQYF

d_gene: TRBD1
v_gene: TRBV11-2
abundance: once
j_gene: TRBJ2-3
CDR3nt: TGTGCCAGCAGCTCCCATAGGACAGGGAGCACAGATACGCAGTATTTT
CDR3aa: CASSSHRTGSTDTQYF

d_gene: .
v_gene: TRBV19
abundance: once
j_gene: TRBJ2-2
CDR3nt: TGTGCCAGTAGTATTGACCCCAGGAAAACCGGGGAGCTGTTTTTT
CDR3aa: CASSIDPRKTGELFF

d_gene: .
v_gene: TRBV7-8
abundance: .
j_gene: TRBJ2-5
CDR3nt: TGTGCCAGCAGCTTACGTCCGGACGGGGAGACCCAGTACTTC
CDR3aa: CASSLRPDGETQYF

d_gene: .
v_gene: TRBV19
abundance: .
j_gene: TRBJ2-5
CDR3nt: TGTGCCAGTAGTATAGAATCGGTGGGCCTGGGGGAGACCCAGTACTTC
CDR3aa: CASSIESVGLGETQYF

d_gene: TRBD1
v_gene: TRBV4-3
abundance: .
j_gene: TRBJ1-1
CDR3nt: TGCGCCAGCAGCCAAGATGACAGGGGCTTCACTGAAGCTTTCTTT
CDR3aa: CASSQDDRGFTEAFF

d_gene: .
v_gene: TRBV6-5
abundance: .
j_gene: TRBJ1-2
CDR3nt: TGTGCCAGCAAATTAGGCGGGGTAGCTAACTATGGCTACACCTTC
CDR3aa: CASKLGGVANYGYTF